Given below is one T cell receptor beta chain in context. Its specificity is unknown. Amplification used 60 Vbeta primers and 13 Jbeta primers. Only in-frame clones appear in the TCRdb table, and some are missing; sequencing was by immunoSEQ multiplex PCR. The table lists some 150,000 clones, 71% of them singletons, with approximately 2.8% in the top ten. This sample stems from a study of cytomegalovirus exposure and HLA in healthy donors. The study, taken as a whole, reports: In a later analysis, TCR beta V- and J-gene trimming was associated with a missense DCLRE1C variant.

The germline V gene has CDR1 LGHNA and CDR2 YNFKEQ. The CDR3 loop spans 21 amino acids. Trimming cost V 0 bases and J 0 bases; bases outside gene matches: 15. The receptor was derived from a woman in her twenties or thirties in good health and CMV-seronegative. J is TRBJ1-5 and V is TRBV4-2; TRBD1 aligns across 9 bases. Material for sequencing was PBMCs. CDR3 sequence reads: CASSQELLDRGFHYSNQPQHF. In nucleotides, the CDR3 is TGTGCCAGCAGCCAAGAATTGCTTGACAGGGGGTTTCATTATAGCAATCAGCCCCAGCATTTT.